The 29 T cell receptor beta chains in this list originate from one sample, sequenced in a study of CD8 T cells in ankylosing spondylitis. General study results and limits: Among TCR beta sequences, a motif of several highly homologous variants appeared characteristic of ankylosing spondylitis blood.

Their cognate antigens are unknown. A single record per CDR3 protein comes from TCRdb applying MiXCR to the 5' RACE reads. The sample yields a few hundred thousand distinct CDR3 sequences, around 8% seen once. The sequenced sample was blood, either unsorted or a sorted T cell fraction (not recorded which). Receptor source: a male donor with ankylosing spondylitis.

This clonotype was observed a handful of times. V usage is TRBV7-9 and J usage is TRBJ2-1; D is undetermined. The CDR3 contains 12 residues. The ends were cut back, 1 base at V and 12 bases at J, with 10 bases in the middle. Looked up from germline, CDR1 is SEHNR and CDR2 is FQNEAQ (reference sequence). The CDR3 loop reads CASSLEGSGQFF. The CDR3 nucleotides read TGTGCCAGCAGCTTAGAAGGAAGTGGGCAGTTCTTC.

This clonotype has a count of ten or more. The chain links TRBV4-2 to TRBJ1-5; D is unclear. Trimming took off 0 bases at V and 2 bases at J, with 11 bases between the two ends. The CDR3 loop spans 16 amino acids. Germline V gene data show CDR1 as LGHNA and CDR2 as YNFKEQ. This CDR3 is CASSQDAGLGNQPQHF. Here the CDR3 DNA reads TGTGCCAGCAGCCAAGATGCAGGCCTAGGCAATCAGCCCCAGCATTTT.

This clonotype has just a few counts. This sequence joins TRBV7-9 and TRBJ1-1; TRBD1 aligns across 9 bases. Per germline, CDR1 SEHNR and CDR2 FQNEAQ (reference sequence). The CDR3 is 13 residues long. V lost 5 bases and J lost 5; bases outside the gene matches: 3. The chain's CDR3 is CASSPGTGTEAFF. CDR3 in DNA: TGTGCCAGCAGCCCCGGGACAGGGACTGAAGCTTTCTTT.

This clonotype has only a few counts. This chain connects TRBV7-2 to TRBJ2-6; TRBD2 matches 8 bases. J gave up 4 bases and V 8 bases, and 4 bases lay outside the gene matches. Germline assignment: CDR1 SGHTA and CDR2 FQGNSA. The CDR3 is 14 residues long. The CDR3 reads CASGGGPGANVLTF. The CDR3 nucleotides are TGTGCCAGCGGCGGGGGGCCCGGGGCCAACGTCCTGACTTTC.

The CDR3, as DNA: TGTGCCAGCAGTGTGACCCGGGGTGGGGCCAACGTCCTGACTTTC. It specifies CASSVTRGGANVLTF. V is TRBV5-6 and J is TRBJ2-6; a weak D match, TRBD2 (5 bases). Germline-derived CDR1 and CDR2 are SGHDT and YYEEEE. There are 15 residues in the CDR3. V was trimmed by 5 bases and J by 3 bases, leaving 12 bases between them. Complete variable domain (other parts from reference TRBV5-6 and TRBJ2-6): DAGVTQSPTHLIKTRGQQVTLRCSPKSGHDTVSWYQQALGQGPQFIFQYYEEEERQRGNFPDRFSGHQFPNYSSELNVNALLLGDSALYLCASSVTRGGANVLTFGAGSRLTVL.

With respect to this clonotype: Given the absence of the conserved phenylalanine or tryptophan at the CDR3 end, a read error is likely. The chain links TRBV18 to TRBJ2-7; the D gene is possibly TRBD1 (5 bases). Trimming shortened V by 5 bases and J by 9 bases, and 20 bases separated the two germline ends. Germline V gene sequence: CDR1 KGHSH, CDR2 LQKENI. The CDR3 is 14 residues long. CDR3 in amino acids: CASSEVLEAQGQYL. DNA for the CDR3: TGTGCCAGCTCAGAGGTGCTAGAGGCCCAGGGGCAGTACTTG.

This clonotype turned up a few times. The chain is built from TRBV28 and TRBJ2-7; 10 nucleotides align to TRBD1. Looked up from germline, CDR1 is MDHEN and CDR2 is SYDVKM. The CDR3 has 13 amino acids. V was pared by 8 bases and J by 7 bases, with 8 bases of the junction left unmatched. The CDR3 spells CASLTGGLGEQYF. CDR3 DNA: TGTGCCAGCTTGACAGGGGGCTTAGGAGAGCAGTACTTC.

The rearrangement joins TRBV5-7 to TRBJ1-4; 7 bases fit TRBD1. TRBV5-7 is noted as an ORF with a role that remains uncertain. With V trimmed by 0 bases and J by 7 bases, 9 bases remained unmatched. This CDR3 spans 16 amino acids. CDR3 in DNA: TGTGCCAGCAGCTTGGCCTGTTGGACAGGTACTGAAAAACTGTTTTTT. Translated, it gives CASSLACWTGTEKLFF.

There are a few counts of this clonotype. The gene calls are TRBV5-1 and TRBJ2-1, with 7 bases fitting TRBD2. With 0 bases clipped from V and 6 bases from J, the junction kept 6 bases outside the gene matches. The germline V gene has CDR1 SGHRS and CDR2 YFSETQ. The CDR3 is made up of 15 amino acids. The DNA for the CDR3 is TGCGCCAGCAGCTTGGTTAGGCGGGGGTTCAATGAGCAGTTCTTC. Its translation: CASSLVRRGFNEQFF.

The sample holds a few counts of this clonotype. CDR3 loop: CASSLAQREAYNEQFF. The CDR3 nucleotides are TGTGCCAGCAGTTTAGCGCAGCGGGAAGCGTACAATGAGCAGTTCTTC. The chain couples TRBV12-3 or TRBV12-4 to TRBJ2-1; 7 nucleotides align to TRBD2. The CDR3 consists of 16 residues. The trim removed 0 bases at V and 4 bases at J, leaving 6 bases unmatched.

This clonotype has more than one count but fewer than ten. This chain links TRBV28 with TRBJ2-1; 15 nucleotides match TRBD2. V dropped 6 bases and J dropped 9; count of bases not matched to a gene: 9. Germline V lookup: CDR1 MDHEN, CDR2 SYDVKM. This CDR3 has 16 residues. The CDR3 nucleotides read TGTGCCAGCAGGCAGTGGACTAGCGGGAGGGGTCCTGAGCAGTTCTTC. It specifies CASRQWTSGRGPEQFF.

This rearrangement joins TRBV2 to TRBJ2-7; 10 nucleotides align to TRBD1. The ends lost 2 bases at V and 2 bases at J; junction bases unmatched: 3. Per the germline V gene, CDR1 is SNHLY and CDR2 is FYNNEI. This CDR3 spans 15 amino acids. This CDR3 reads CASSEWTGGPYEQYF. In DNA form, the CDR3 reads TGTGCCAGCAGTGAATGGACAGGGGGTCCCTACGAGCAGTACTTC. Full variable domain (rest looked up from reference TRBV2 and TRBJ2-7): EPEVTQTPSHQVTQMGQEVILRCVPISNHLYFYWYRQILGQKVEFLVSFYNNEISEKSEIFDDQFSVERPDGSNFTLKIRSTKLEDSAMYFCASSEWTGGPYEQYFGPGTRLTVT.

This clonotype occurred many times. The rearrangement uses TRBV27 and TRBJ1-1; D call uncertain. The CDR3 has 11 amino acids. Trimming pared 5 bases from V and 1 base from J, leaving 2 bases between. Per germline, CDR1 MNHEY and CDR2 SMNVEV (reference sequence). DNA for the CDR3: TGTGCCAGCAGTGGGAACACTGAAGCTTTCTTT. It translates to CASSGNTEAFF.

This clonotype has at least ten counts. V and J are TRBV29-1 and TRBJ1-5; 7 positions match TRBD1. The length of the CDR3 is 15 residues. The germline V gene encodes CDR1 SQVTM and CDR2 ANQGSEA. The V and J ends lost 4 bases and 4 bases, in that order; junction bases with no gene match: 10. The CDR3 DNA reads TGCAGCGTTGCGGTAACAGGGGCCGCAAATCAGCCCCAGCATTTT. The encoded protein is CSVAVTGAANQPQHF. Looking up the rest from reference TRBV29-1 and TRBJ1-5 gives the full variable domain: SAVISQKPSRDICQRGTSLTIQCQVDSQVTMMFWYRQQPGQSLTLIATANQGSEATYESGFVIDKFPISRPNLTFSTLTVSNMSPEDSSIYLCSVAVTGAANQPQHFGDGTRLSIL.

This clonotype was seen at least ten times. CDR3: CASSLSSGEQYF. Written as DNA, the CDR3 is TGTGCCAGCAGCTTATCAAGTGGTGAGCAGTACTTC. J is TRBJ2-7 and V is TRBV11-2; D not certain. CDR1 SGHAT and CDR2 FQNNGV come from the germline V gene. CDR3 length equals 12 residues. Trimming took 2 bases from V and 7 from J, leaving 9 bases between them. The full variable domain, its missing parts supplied by reference TRBV11-2 and TRBJ2-7, is EAGVAQSPRYKIIEKRQSVAFWCNPISGHATLYWYQQILGQGPKLLIQFQNNGVVDDSQLPKDRFSAERLKGVDSTLKIQPAKLEDSAVYLCASSLSSGEQYFGPGTRLTVT.

This clonotype was seen repeatedly, ten times or more. This sequence joins TRBV5-6 and TRBJ1-5; D remains ambiguous. V lost 2 bases and J 4 bases, leaving 10 bases between the germline ends. Germline CDR1 is SGHDT and CDR2 is YYEEEE. The CDR3 is made up of 14 amino acids. For the CDR3, the DNA is TGTGCCAGCAGCTTCTCGGGGTGGAATCAGCCCCAGCATTTT. Its translation is CASSFSGWNQPQHF.

This clonotype was recorded at least ten times. V gene TRBV29-1 combines with J gene TRBJ2-5; D may match TRBD1 or TRBD2 (5 bases each). Per the germline V gene, CDR1 is SQVTM and CDR2 is ANQGSEA. The V gene lost 4 bases and the J gene lost 5 bases, with 11 bases spanning the gap. The CDR3 spans 12 residues. CDR3 loop: CSVAGTGETQYF. The DNA for the CDR3 is TGCAGCGTTGCTGGGACCGGGGAGACCCAGTACTTC.

A few counts support this clonotype. The chain employs TRBV28 and TRBJ2-7, with D possibly matching TRBD2 (6 bases). Trimming shortened V by 1 base and J by 1 base, and 14 bases separated the two germline ends. The CDR3 is 16 residues long. Germline lookup yields CDR1 MDHEN and CDR2 SYDVKM. The CDR3 here is CASSLSGGTSSYEQYF. CDR3 sequence (DNA): TGTGCCAGCAGTTTATCTGGCGGGACCTCTTCCTACGAGCAGTACTTC.

The table lists this clonotype with a few counts. The CDR3 sequence is CAWSLQGAENEQFF. CDR3 nucleotides: TGTGCCTGGAGTCTGCAGGGGGCTGAGAATGAGCAGTTCTTC. The rearrangement joins TRBV30 to TRBJ2-1; 8 bases are shared with TRBD1. Losses at the gene ends were 2 bases for V and 7 bases for J; bases not matched to a gene: 7. This CDR3 comprises 14 residues. The V gene's germline CDR1 is GTSNPN and CDR2 SVGIG (reference sequence).

This clonotype was counted only a few times. The chain employs TRBV18 and TRBJ1-1; D is unresolved. The CDR3 has 12 residues. The V gene's germline CDR1 is KGHSH and CDR2 LQKENI. V gave up 1 base and J gave up 6 bases, with 6 bases separating them. CDR3 protein: CASSPQGSEAFF. The CDR3 DNA follows: TGTGCCAGCTCACCACAAGGATCTGAAGCTTTCTTT. Combining the CDR3 with reference TRBV18 and TRBJ1-1 gives the whole variable domain NAGVMQNPRHLVRRRGQEARLRCSPMKGHSHVYWYRQLPEEGLKFMVYLQKENIIDESGMPKERFSAEFPKEGPSILRIQQVVRGDSAAYFCASSPQGSEAFFGQGTRLTVV.

This clonotype turned up a few times. This chain links TRBV5-5 with TRBJ1-5; D may be TRBD1 (6 bases). The CDR3 sequence is 15 residues long. Germline V gene data show CDR1 as SGHKS and CDR2 as YYEKEE (reference sequence). Trimming removed 4 bases at V and 0 bases at J, with 11 bases between. This chain's CDR3 is CASSPDSNSNQPQHF. The CDR3 DNA reads TGTGCCAGCAGCCCGGACAGCAATAGCAATCAGCCCCAGCATTTT.

This clonotype was counted ten times or more. The V call is TRBV29-1, the J call TRBJ2-1; 9 bases map to TRBD2. This CDR3 has 15 residues. Germline CDR1 SQVTM, CDR2 ANQGSEA. The junction had 10 bases not matched to a gene; V was cut back by 7 bases and J by 3 bases. CDR3 in DNA: TGCAGCGGAGCCTTAGCGGGAGCCGGCTACAATGAGCAGTTCTTC. Translating it yields CSGALAGAGYNEQFF.

This chain joins TRBV3-1 and TRBJ1-5; D is perhaps TRBD1 (5 bases). This CDR3 spans 12 amino acids. Trimming pared 5 bases from V and 9 bases from J, leaving 11 bases between. Germline CDR1 and CDR2: LGHDT and YNNKEL (reference sequence). The CDR3 region is CASSSNQGPQHF. Written as DNA, the CDR3 is TGTGCCAGCAGCTCCAACCAGGGGCCCCAGCATTTT.

This clonotype was detected only a few times. The chain is built from TRBV11-1 and TRBJ2-1; TRBD2 aligns across 15 bases. The CDR3 is 18 residues long. Germline CDR1 reads SGHAT; CDR2 reads FQDESV (reference sequence). With 4 bases clipped from V and 8 bases from J, the junction kept 12 bases outside the gene matches. CDR3 coding DNA: TGTGCCAGCAGCTGGTCGGGACTAGCGGGAGGAGTCGGTCATGAGCAGTTCTTC. Translated, it gives CASSWSGLAGGVGHEQFF.

Only a few counts were recorded for this clonotype. The V gene is TRBV9, the J gene TRBJ1-2, with D perhaps matching TRBD1 (5 bases). This CDR3 is 15 amino acids long. Looked up from germline, CDR1 is SGDLS and CDR2 is YYNGEE. V was pared by 0 bases and J by 4 bases, with 13 bases between. Here the CDR3 reads CASSVVTGDAYGYTF. The CDR3 DNA reads as TGTGCCAGCAGCGTAGTGACGGGGGATGCCTATGGCTACACCTTC. Looking up the rest from reference TRBV9 and TRBJ1-2 gives the full variable domain: DSGVTQTPKHLITATGQRVTLRCSPRSGDLSVYWYQQSLDQGLQFLIQYYNGEERAKGNILERFSAQQFPDLHSELNLSSLELGDSALYFCASSVVTGDAYGYTFGSGTRLTVV.

This clonotype was seen repeatedly, ten times or more. The chain links TRBV12-3 or TRBV12-4 to TRBJ2-1, with 7 positions matching TRBD2. V lost 6 bases, J lost 7 bases, and 3 bases stayed unmatched. This CDR3 is 12 amino acids long. For the CDR3, the DNA is TGTGCCAGCAGCCTAGCGGATAATGAGCAGTTCTTC. Its protein is CASSLADNEQFF.

This clonotype was counted at least ten times. The chain couples TRBV20-1 to TRBJ2-7, with D perhaps being TRBD1 or TRBD2 (5 bases each). Germline CDR1 DFQATT, CDR2 SNEGSKA (reference sequence). The CDR3 sequence is 14 residues long. V was clipped by 0 bases and J by 4 bases, with 13 bases between them. The CDR3 nucleotides are TGCAGTGCTAGAGATCCGGGACCACTGTACGAGCAGTACTTC. Translation gives CSARDPGPLYEQYF.

This clonotype appeared a few times. The chain carries TRBV7-9 and TRBJ1-1; no clear D gene. Deletions cut 2 bases from V and 5 bases from J, with 9 bases between. The germline CDR1 and CDR2 sequences are SEHNR and FQNEAQ (reference sequence). This CDR3 has 13 amino acids. CDR3: CASSLFERTEAFF. CDR3 DNA sequence: TGTGCCAGCAGCTTATTTGAACGAACTGAAGCTTTCTTT. The full variable domain, in which reference TRBV7-9 and TRBJ1-1 provide the parts outside the CDR3, is DTGVSQNPRHKITKRGQNVTFRCDPISEHNRLYWYRQTLGQGPEFLTYFQNEAQLEKSRLLSDRFSAERPKGSFSTLEIQRTEQGDSAMYLCASSLFERTEAFFGQGTRLTVV.

In its sample, this clonotype was seen many times. The chain combines TRBV29-1 with TRBJ1-2, with D possibly TRBD1 on 6 matching bases. Germline V gene data show CDR1 as SQVTM and CDR2 as ANQGSEA. The CDR3 contains 13 residues. The V gene lost 7 bases and the J gene lost 3 bases, with 15 bases spanning the gap. The CDR3 DNA sequence: TGCAGCGCCGGGTTCCGGACAGACTATGGCTACACCTTC. Translated: CSAGFRTDYGYTF.